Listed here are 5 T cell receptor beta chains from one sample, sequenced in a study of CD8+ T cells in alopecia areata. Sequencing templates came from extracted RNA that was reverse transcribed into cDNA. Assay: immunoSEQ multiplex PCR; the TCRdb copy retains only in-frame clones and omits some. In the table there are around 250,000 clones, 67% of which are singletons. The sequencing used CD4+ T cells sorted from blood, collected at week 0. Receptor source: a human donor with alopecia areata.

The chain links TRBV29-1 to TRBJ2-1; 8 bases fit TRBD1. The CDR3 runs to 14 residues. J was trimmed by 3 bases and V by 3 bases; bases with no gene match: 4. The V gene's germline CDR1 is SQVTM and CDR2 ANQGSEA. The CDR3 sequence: CSVEEDRVYNEQFF. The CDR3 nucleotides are TGCAGCGTTGAGGAGGACAGGGTCTACAATGAGCAGTTCTTC.

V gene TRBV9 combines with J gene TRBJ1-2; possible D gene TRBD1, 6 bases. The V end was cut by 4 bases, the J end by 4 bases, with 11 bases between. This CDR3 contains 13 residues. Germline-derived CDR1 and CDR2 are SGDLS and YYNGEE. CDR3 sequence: CASSPGTSYGYTF. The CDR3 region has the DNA TGTGCCAGCAGCCCTGGGACAAGCTATGGCTACACCTTC.

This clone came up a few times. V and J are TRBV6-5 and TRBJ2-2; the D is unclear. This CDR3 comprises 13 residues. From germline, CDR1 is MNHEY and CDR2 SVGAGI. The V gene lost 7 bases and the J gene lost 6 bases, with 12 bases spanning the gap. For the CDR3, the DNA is TGTGCCAGCACTAACGCGGCCGCCGGGGAGCTGTTTTTT. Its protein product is CASTNAAAGELFF.

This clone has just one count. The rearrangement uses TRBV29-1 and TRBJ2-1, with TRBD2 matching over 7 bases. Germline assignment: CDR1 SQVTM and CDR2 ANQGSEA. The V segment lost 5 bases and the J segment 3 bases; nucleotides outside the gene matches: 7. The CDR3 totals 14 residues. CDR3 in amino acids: CSVSRAGFYNEQFF. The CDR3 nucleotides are TGCAGCGTTTCCCGAGCGGGATTCTACAATGAGCAGTTCTTC.

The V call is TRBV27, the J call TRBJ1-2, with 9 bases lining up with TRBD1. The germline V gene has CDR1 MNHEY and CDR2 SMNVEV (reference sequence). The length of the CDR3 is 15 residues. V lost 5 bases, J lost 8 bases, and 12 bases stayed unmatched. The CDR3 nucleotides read TGTGCCAGCAGTCCTTCCGGGACAGGGTATGGAGGCTACACCTTC. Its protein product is CASSPSGTGYGGYTF.